The 17 T cell receptor beta chains listed next were all sequenced from one sample in a study of monozygotic twins with inflammatory bowel disease. With the 5' RACE reads reprocessed, TCRdb shows one record per CDR3 protein and no DNA. The table for this sample gives about 300,000 distinct CDR3 sequences. Specimen: blood. The source of these receptors is a human donor with ulcerative colitis or Crohn's disease, or a healthy co-twin of an affected twin (not recorded which).

The rearrangement joins TRBV5-5 to TRBJ2-1; the D call from TCRdb, TRBD1, cannot be confirmed without DNA. The germline V gene has CDR1 SGHKS and CDR2 YYEKEE (reference sequence). The CDR3 has 13 residues. This CDR3 reads CASSLDGALLQFF.

The CDR3 loop is CSATGLAGGQETQYF. The genes are TRBV20-1 and TRBJ2-5; the D call of TRBD2 rests on TCRdb alone, since no DNA is present to check it. CDR3 length equals 15 residues. Looked up from germline, CDR1 is DFQATT and CDR2 is SNEGSKA (reference sequence).

The V gene is TRBV6-1, the J gene TRBJ2-7; TCRdb proposes TRBD1, but this gene call is untestable without DNA. Germline V gene sequence: CDR1 MNHNS, CDR2 SASEGT. This CDR3 is built from 14 residues. CDR3 sequence reads: CASSQPDRRYEQYF.

The gene calls are TRBV6-1 and TRBJ1-6. The CDR3 is made up of 14 amino acids. Germline loops: CDR1 MNHNS, CDR2 SASEGT. The CDR3 is CAGSESGPNSPLHF.

The chain links TRBV4-2 to TRBJ2-7; TCRdb designates TRBD2, a call that cannot be tested without DNA. Germline V gene data show CDR1 as LGHNA and CDR2 as YNFKEQ. The CDR3 totals 16 residues. CDR3 loop: CASSQVESLASYEQYF.

CDR3 residues: CASSYSGTSIAGELFF. This chain connects TRBV6-5 to TRBJ2-2; TCRdb calls TRBD2, which cannot be checked without DNA. CDR3 length: 16 residues. Per the germline V gene, CDR1 is MNHEY and CDR2 is SVGAGI.

The J gene is TRBJ2-2, the V gene TRBV5-6; TCRdb names TRBD2, which stays unverified in the absence of DNA. Germline CDR1 and CDR2: SGHDT and YYEEEE. The CDR3 covers 14 residues. The CDR3 is CASSLARGAGELFF.

The chain links TRBV10-3 to TRBJ1-5; TCRdb names TRBD1, which stays unverified in the absence of DNA. This CDR3 contains 20 residues. CDR1 is ENHRY and CDR2 is SYGVKD in the germline V gene. CDR3 amino acids: CAISEAFLIEDRVGNQPQHF.

The V and J genes are TRBV29-1 and TRBJ2-4; TCRdb names TRBD2, which stays unverified in the absence of DNA. This CDR3 region has 13 residues. From germline, CDR1 is SQVTM and CDR2 ANQGSEA. CDR3 amino acids: CSVRLAGENIQYF. The full variable domain, completed using reference TRBV29-1 and TRBJ2-4, is SAVISQKPSRDICQRGTSLTIQCQVDSQVTMMFWYRQQPGQSLTLIATANQGSEATYESGFVIDKFPISRPNLTFSTLTVSNMSPEDSSIYLCSVRLAGENIQYFGAGTRLSVL.

The chain is built from TRBV7-2 and TRBJ2-5; TCRdb returns TRBD1, unconfirmable since there is no DNA. The CDR3 length is 14 residues. The germline V gene encodes CDR1 SGHTA and CDR2 FQGNSA. CDR3: CASSLRGPEETQYF.

The V and J genes are TRBV7-2 and TRBJ1-5. There are 14 residues in the CDR3. In germline, CDR1 is SGHTA, CDR2 FQGNSA. The CDR3 loop reads CASSLSGMSQPQHF.

CDR3 sequence reads: CASSISPQETQYF. The chain recombines TRBV19 with TRBJ2-5. From germline, CDR1 is LNHDA and CDR2 SQIVND (reference sequence). The CDR3 totals 13 residues.

The chain is built from TRBV12-3 or TRBV12-4 and TRBJ2-5. The CDR3 has 14 residues. The CDR3 loop is CASSLDVDGETQYF.

The chain combines TRBV20-1 with TRBJ1-5; TCRdb's assignment of TRBD1 cannot be checked, as there is no DNA. Germline lookup yields CDR1 DFQATT and CDR2 SNEGSKA (reference sequence). The CDR3 spans 12 residues. CDR3 loop: CSADRGNQPQHF.

The chain uses TRBV7-9 and TRBJ2-1; lacking DNA, the TRBD1 call made by TCRdb goes unchecked. Per the germline V gene, CDR1 is SEHNR and CDR2 is FQNEAQ (reference sequence). The CDR3 extends over 14 amino acids. CDR3 loop: CASSLGPRYNEQFF.

V and J are TRBV3-1 and TRBJ2-5; TCRdb proposes TRBD2, but this gene call is untestable without DNA. This CDR3 region has 12 residues. Germline lookup yields CDR1 LGHDT and CDR2 YNNKEL (reference sequence). CDR3 amino acids: CASSRGEETQYF.

The chain has TRBV6-2 or TRBV6-3 and TRBJ2-1; TCRdb's D gene call, TRBD2, goes unchecked for lack of DNA. The CDR3 has 15 residues. Germline CDR1 MNHEY, CDR2 SVGEGT. The CDR3 sequence is CASRYLAGGINEQFF.